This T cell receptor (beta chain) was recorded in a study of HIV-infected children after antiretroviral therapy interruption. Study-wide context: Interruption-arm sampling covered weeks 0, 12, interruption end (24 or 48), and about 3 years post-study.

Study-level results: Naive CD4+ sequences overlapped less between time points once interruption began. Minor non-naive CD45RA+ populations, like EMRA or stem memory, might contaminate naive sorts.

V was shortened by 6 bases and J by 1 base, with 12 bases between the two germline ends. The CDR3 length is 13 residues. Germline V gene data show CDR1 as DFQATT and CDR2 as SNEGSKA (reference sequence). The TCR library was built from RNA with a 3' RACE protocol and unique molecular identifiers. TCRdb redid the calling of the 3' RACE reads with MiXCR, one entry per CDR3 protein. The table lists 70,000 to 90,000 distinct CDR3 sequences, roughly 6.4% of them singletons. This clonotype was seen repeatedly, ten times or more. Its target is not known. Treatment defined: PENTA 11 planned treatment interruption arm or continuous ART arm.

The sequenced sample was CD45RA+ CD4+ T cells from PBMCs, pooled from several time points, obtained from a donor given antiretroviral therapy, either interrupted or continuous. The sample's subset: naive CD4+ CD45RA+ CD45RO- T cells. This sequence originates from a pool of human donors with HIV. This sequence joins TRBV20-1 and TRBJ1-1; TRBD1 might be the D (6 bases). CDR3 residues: CSASGVWNTEAFF. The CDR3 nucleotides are TGCAGTGCGTCAGGGGTGTGGAACACTGAAGCTTTCTTT.